This T cell receptor beta chain was sequenced during a study of T cell responses to AZD1222 COVID-19 vaccine. Study at large: Pooling was applied to second doses at about 4 or about 12 weeks. Study-wide points: Regions 160-218 and 743-854 dominated among vaccine-associated CD4 TCRs spanning spike. The reported proportion of spike-specific TCRs targeting unmutated variant regions was nearly half. Sampling captured repertoires only after the peak T cell response.

The CDR3 runs to 18 residues. The germline CDR1 and CDR2 sequences are KGHDR and SFDVKD. J lost 0 bases, V lost 5 bases, and 7 bases had no gene match. In regard to this clone: The target antigen is unknown.

Produced via immunoSEQ multiplex PCR; TCRdb's table is partial and in-frame only. The sample records 95,000 to 150,000 clones, approximately 90% being singletons. The source material was peripheral blood, sampled on day 0 of AZD1222 vaccination. V is TRBV24-1 and J is TRBJ2-2, with TRBD1 matching over 11 bases. The clonotype originates from an adult in good health. The CDR3: CATSGLPGQGANTGELFF. The CDR3 coding sequence is TGTGCCACCAGTGGACTACCGGGACAGGGGGCGAACACCGGGGAGCTGTTTTTT.